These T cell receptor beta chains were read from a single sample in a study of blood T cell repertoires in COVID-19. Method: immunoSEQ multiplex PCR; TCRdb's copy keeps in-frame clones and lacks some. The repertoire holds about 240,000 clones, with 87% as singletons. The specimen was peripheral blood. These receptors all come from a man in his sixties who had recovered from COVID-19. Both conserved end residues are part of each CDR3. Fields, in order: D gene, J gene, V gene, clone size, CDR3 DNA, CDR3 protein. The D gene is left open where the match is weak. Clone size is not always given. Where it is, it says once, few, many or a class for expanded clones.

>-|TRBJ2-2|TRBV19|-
TGTGCCAGTAGTATAGGGAGCTACACCGGGGAGCTGTTTTTT
CASSIGSYTGELFF
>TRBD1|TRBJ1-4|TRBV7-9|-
TGTGCCAGCAGCGTAGGGACAGAAGAGGAAAAACTGTTTTTT
CASSVGTEEEKLFF
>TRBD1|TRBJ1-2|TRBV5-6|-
TGTGCCAGCAGCTGGACCCTGACAGGGTTGCTCACTGATGGCTACACCTTC
CASSWTLTGLLTDGYTF
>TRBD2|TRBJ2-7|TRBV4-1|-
TGCGCCAGCAGCCAACCCCCCCGGACTAGCGGGCGGTCCTACGAGCAGTACTTC
CASSQPPRTSGRSYEQYF
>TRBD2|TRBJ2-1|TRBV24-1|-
TGTGCCACCAGTGATTTTGGGGTAGCGGGGTACAATGAGCAGTTCTTC
CATSDFGVAGYNEQFF
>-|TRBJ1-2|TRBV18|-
TGTGCCAGCTCACCACGGGACGGGTCCGGAGGGAATGGCTACACCTTC
CASSPRDGSGGNGYTF
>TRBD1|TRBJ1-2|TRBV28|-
TGTGCCATTTTGGACAGGGGGCTTCACTATGGCTACACCTTC
CAILDRGLHYGYTF
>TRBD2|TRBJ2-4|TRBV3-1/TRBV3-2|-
TGTGCCAGCAGCCAAGTCACACCCGGGACTAGCGGGGGGAGGGGCAAAAACATTCAGTACTTC
CASSQVTPGTSGGRGKNIQYF
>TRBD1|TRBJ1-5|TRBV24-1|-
TGTGCCACCAGAGACAGGGATGCTCAGCCCCAGCATTTT
CATRDRDAQPQHF
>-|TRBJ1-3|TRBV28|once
TGTGCCAGCAGTAAGGATGGGCTGTACTCTGGAAACACCATATATTTT
CASSKDGLYSGNTIYF
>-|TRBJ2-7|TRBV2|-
TGTGCCAGCAGTGATGCCTACGGGACACCACCGTACGAGCAGTACTTC
CASSDAYGTPPYEQYF
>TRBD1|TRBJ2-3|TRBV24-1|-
TGTGCCACCAGTGATTGGGATGGACAGGCAAGGGATACGCAGTATTTT
CATSDWDGQARDTQYF
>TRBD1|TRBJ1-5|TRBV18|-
TGTGCCAGCTCACAACCCGGGACAGGGATTAGCAATCAGCCCCAGCATTTT
CASSQPGTGISNQPQHF
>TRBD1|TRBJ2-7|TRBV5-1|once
TGCGCCAGCACACCCAGGGGGCGAAGTGCAGAGAGCGAGCAGTACTTC
CASTPRGRSAESEQYF
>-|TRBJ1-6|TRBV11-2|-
TGTGCCAGCAGCCGACCGAGGAATTCACCCCTCCACTTT
CASSRPRNSPLHF
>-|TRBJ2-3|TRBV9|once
TGTGCCAGCAGCGACGGGGGAAGCACAGATACGCAGTATTTT
CASSDGGSTDTQYF
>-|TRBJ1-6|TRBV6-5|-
TGTGCTACCGCCGGGAACGATTCACCCCTCCACTTT
CATAGNDSPLHF
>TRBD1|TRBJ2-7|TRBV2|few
TGTGCCAGCAGCGTACCTGGGACAGGTTCCTACGAGCAGTACTTC
CASSVPGTGSYEQYF
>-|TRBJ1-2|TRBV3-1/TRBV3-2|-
TGTGCCAGCCGCGGGGGGCTAATCTATGGCTACACCTTC
CASRGGLIYGYTF
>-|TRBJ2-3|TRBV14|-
TGTGCCAGCAGCTACGCACAGGATACGCAGTATTTT
CASSYAQDTQYF
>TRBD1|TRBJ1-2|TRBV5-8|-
TGTGCCAGCAGCCGGGGACAGACCAACTATGGCTACACCTTC
CASSRGQTNYGYTF
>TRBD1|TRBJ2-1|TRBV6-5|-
TGTGCCAGCATGAGGACAGGGGGGTACAATGAGCAGTTCTTC
CASMRTGGYNEQFF
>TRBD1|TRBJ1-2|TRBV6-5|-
TGTGCCAGCAGTTACTCACTGACCGGGACAGATGGCTACACCTTC
CASSYSLTGTDGYTF
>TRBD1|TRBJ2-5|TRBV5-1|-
TGCGCCAGCAGCAGGGGGCAAAGAGAGACCCAGTACTTC
CASSRGQRETQYF
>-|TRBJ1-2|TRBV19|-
TGTGCCAGTAGTCTCCCATATGGACAGCCTTGGGGCTACACCTTC
CASSLPYGQPWGYTF
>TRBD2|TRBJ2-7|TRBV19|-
TGTGCCACACGAAGCGGGGTTACAGGCGAGCAGTACTTC
CATRSGVTGEQYF
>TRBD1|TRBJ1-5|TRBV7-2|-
TGTGCCAGCAGCTTAGCGCTTGGACAGGGTAGCAATCAGCCCCAGCATTTT
CASSLALGQGSNQPQHF
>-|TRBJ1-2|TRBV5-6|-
TGTGCCAGCGAACAGGGATATAACTATGGCTACACCTTC
CASEQGYNYGYTF
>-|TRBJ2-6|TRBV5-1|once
TGCGCCAGCGGAAGTACAGGGTCTGGGGCCAACGTCCTGACTTTC
CASGSTGSGANVLTF
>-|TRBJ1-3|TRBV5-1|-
TGCGCCAGCAGCTTGGCTGGGCCAAGCTCTGGAAACACCATATATTTT
CASSLAGPSSGNTIYF
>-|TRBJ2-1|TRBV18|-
TGTGCCAGCTCACCACTTCCCGGACTCGTGGGCGACAATGAGCAGTTCTTC
CASSPLPGLVGDNEQFF
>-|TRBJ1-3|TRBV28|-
TGTGCCAGCAGTTTGGTCGGGTTAGGAAACACCATATATTTT
CASSLVGLGNTIYF
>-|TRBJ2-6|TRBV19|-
TGTGCCAGTAGGGCAGGGGTCTCTGGGGCCAACGTCCTGACTTTC
CASRAGVSGANVLTF
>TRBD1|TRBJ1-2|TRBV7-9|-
TGTGCCAGCAGCTTCGAAGGGGGCGCCCGGGTGAGCTTC
CASSFEGGARVSF
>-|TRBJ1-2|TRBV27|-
TGTGCCAGCAGTTGGTTCGGACAACCCGACCTTATGGATGGCTACACCTTC
CASSWFGQPDLMDGYTF
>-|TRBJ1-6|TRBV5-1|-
TGCGCCAGCAGCTTGGCCCCGGGGTCTGGTAATTCACCCCTCCACTTT
CASSLAPGSGNSPLHF
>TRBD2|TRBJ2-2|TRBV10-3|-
TGTGCCATCAGTGCCGGGACTAGCGGGACCGGGGAGCTGTTTTTT
CAISAGTSGTGELFF
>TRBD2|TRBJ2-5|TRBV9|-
TGTGCCAGCAGCGTAGCGGGGGGGCCTGAGACCCAGTACTTC
CASSVAGGPETQYF
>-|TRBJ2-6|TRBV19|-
TGTGCCAGTAGTCGTCGTATTGGCAGTTCCCCTGGGGCCAACGTCCTGACTTTC
CASSRRIGSSPGANVLTF
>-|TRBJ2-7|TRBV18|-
TGTGCCAGCTCACGAAATATTCCTAGGGACACCACCGTCTACGAGCAGTACTTC
CASSRNIPRDTTVYEQYF
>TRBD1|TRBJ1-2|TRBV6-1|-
TGTGCCAGCAGTGACCCCGGGACAGGGGCCTATGGCTACACCTTC
CASSDPGTGAYGYTF
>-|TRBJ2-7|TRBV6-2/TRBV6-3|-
TGTGCCAGCAGTTACTTACAGGGACCCTACGAGCAGTACTTC
CASSYLQGPYEQYF
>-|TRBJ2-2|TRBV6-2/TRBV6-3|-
TGTGCCAGCAGTTACTCTTTGGCCACCGGGGAGCTGTTTTTT
CASSYSLATGELFF
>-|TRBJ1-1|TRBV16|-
TGTGCCAGCAGCCAATTTGCGGTGGTCAGGGTCGAAGCTTTCTTT
CASSQFAVVRVEAFF
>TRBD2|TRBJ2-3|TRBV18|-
TGTGCCAGCTCACCATTTCGGACTAGCGGTGTGAGCACAGATACGCAGTATTTT
CASSPFRTSGVSTDTQYF
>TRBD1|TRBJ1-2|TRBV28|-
TGTGCCAGCAGCCTACAGGGGGCTGACTATGGCTACACCTTC
CASSLQGADYGYTF
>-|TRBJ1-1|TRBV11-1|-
TGTGCCAGCAGCTTAACACCAATGAACACTGAAGCTTTCTTT
CASSLTPMNTEAFF
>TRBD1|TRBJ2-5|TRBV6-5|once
TGTGCCAGCAGCCCGTATGTGACAGGGCAAGAGACCCAGTACTTC
CASSPYVTGQETQYF
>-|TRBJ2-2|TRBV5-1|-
TGCGCCAGCAGCTTGTACAGCTTAACGAACACCGGGGAGCTGTTTTTT
CASSLYSLTNTGELFF
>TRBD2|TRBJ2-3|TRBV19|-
TGTGCCAGTAGCCTAGAGCGGGGGCCTAGCACAGATACGCAGTATTTT
CASSLERGPSTDTQYF
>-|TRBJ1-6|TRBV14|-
TGTGCCAGCAGCCTTTTCTCGCAGGCGTCATCACCCCTCCACTTT
CASSLFSQASSPLHF
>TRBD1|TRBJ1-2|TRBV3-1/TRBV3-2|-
TGTGCCAGCAGCCGCGGGACAGGGGGCGACTATGGCTACACCTTC
CASSRGTGGDYGYTF
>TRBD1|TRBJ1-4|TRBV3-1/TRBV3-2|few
TGTGCCAGCAGCCCGACTCTGACAGGGATTAGCGAAAAACTGTTTTTT
CASSPTLTGISEKLFF